This TCR beta chain was recovered during a study of cytomegalovirus exposure and HLA in healthy donors. Study conclusions and caveats: An analysis that was carried out later associated 15,000 to 20,000 TCR beta sequences with HLA alleles at 0.05 false discovery rate. Many donors carried some public TCRs, although rarity characterized most TCR sequences. A later analysis linked a missense DCLRE1C variant to TCR beta V- and J-gene trimming. Most of the CMV-associated TCR beta chains (in a later analysis) appeared to be HLA-restricted.

The CDR3 loop spans 13 amino acids. Trimming stripped 2 bases from V and 11 bases from J, with 15 bases between. CDR1 and CDR2 (germline): MNHNY, SVGAGI (reference sequence). Concerning this clone itself: Its antigen is unknown.

13 Jbeta primers and 60 Vbeta primers were used for the PCR. Method: immunoSEQ multiplex PCR; TCRdb's copy keeps in-frame clones and lacks some. The sample records 150,000 to 200,000 clones, approximately 80% being singletons. The chain has TRBV6-6 and TRBJ2-5; D is unclear. What was sequenced was PBMCs. This sequence was found in a woman in her forties in good health and CMV-seronegative. The CDR3 loop reads CASSYLGPGWQYF. The CDR3 DNA reads TGTGCCAGCAGTTACCTGGGCCCCGGTTGGCAGTACTTC.